The 4 T cell receptor beta chains in this list originate from one sample, sequenced in a study of OX40 agonist ivuxolimab in advanced cancers. The table came from immunoSEQ multiplex PCR; TCRdb's copy has only in-frame clones and leaves some out. The sample holds around 20,000 clones, approximately 86% seen once. The sample was CD4+ or CD8+ T cells sorted from blood, taken in a trial of the OX40 agonist ivuxolimab. These receptors came from an adult with an advanced solid tumor such as melanoma, head and neck, liver or kidney cancer.

In DNA, the CDR3 is TGTGCCAGCAGCTTAGGGACAGCCCCTAATGAAAAACTGTTTTTT. Its translation is CASSLGTAPNEKLFF. V and J are TRBV7-9 and TRBJ1-4; a weak D match, TRBD1 (6 bases). Trimming pared 1 base from V and 3 bases from J, leaving 9 bases between. Germline V lookup: CDR1 SEHNR, CDR2 FQNEAQ (reference sequence). The CDR3 is made up of 15 amino acids.

The chain recombines TRBV9 with TRBJ1-4; 8 bases align to TRBD1. Germline V gives CDR1 SGDLS, CDR2 YYNGEE. The CDR3 is 15 amino acids. Unmatched junction bases numbered 10, after V lost 4 bases and J lost 8 bases. CDR3: CASSPWTGPKEKLFF. CDR3 sequence (DNA): TGTGCCAGCAGCCCCTGGACAGGGCCGAAAGAAAAACTGTTTTTT.

This chain uses TRBV11-2 with TRBJ2-1, with 13 bases aligning to TRBD2. This CDR3 spans 18 amino acids. Germline V CDR1 and CDR2: SGHAT, FQNNGV. V dropped 4 bases and J dropped 0; count of bases not matched to a gene: 6. CDR3 sequence (DNA): TGTGCCAGCAGCTCCGGGACTAGCGGGGAAAGCTCCTACAATGAGCAGTTCTTC. It translates to CASSSGTSGESSYNEQFF.

V and J are TRBV2 and TRBJ2-1, with 12 bases lining up with TRBD2. CDR1 is SNHLY and CDR2 is FYNNEI in the germline V gene. V lost 7 bases, J lost 7 bases, and 2 bases stayed unmatched. The CDR3 runs 13 residues. CDR3 sequence reads: CASKGLAGNEQFF. Here the CDR3 DNA reads TGTGCCAGCAAAGGACTAGCGGGGAATGAGCAGTTCTTC.